This T cell receptor (beta chain) was identified during a study of blood T cells in healthy people across ages. The CDR3 consists of 16 residues. Germline lookup yields CDR1 SGHRS and CDR2 YFSETQ. V lost 0 bases and J lost 3, with 13 bases in between. The authors ran a second PCR of roughly 6 to 12 cycles using a sample-barcoded 5' primer and a J-beta primer mix. Tags on each cDNA molecule came from a template-switch adaptor with 12 random nucleotides. All samples gave at least 2.5 million CDR3-containing paired-end reads. One entry per CDR3 protein, called by TCRdb with MiXCR from the 5' RACE reads. The repertoire holds about 750,000 distinct CDR3 sequences, with 50% to 65% as singletons. This clonotype was detected only a few times. Its antigen is still unknown. General study findings and limits: Donor CMV infection status was unknown, possibly confounding age-related changes in expanded clonotypes. Age showed a roughly linear inverse relationship with TCR beta diversity per million T cells.

Source material: blood. The clonotype was recovered from a man older than 75 in good health. The chain recombines TRBV5-1 with TRBJ2-1; the D gene is possibly TRBD2 (5 bases). CDR3 sequence: CASSLESGEGYNEQFF. For the CDR3, the DNA is TGCGCCAGCAGCTTGGAAAGTGGCGAGGGCTACAATGAGCAGTTCTTC.